The 18 T cell receptor beta chains presented below share a single source sample, sequenced in a study of cytomegalovirus exposure and HLA in healthy donors. Primers included in the PCR were 60 Vbeta and 13 Jbeta primers. Assay used: immunoSEQ multiplex PCR; TCRdb lists only in-frame clones, some missing. This sample yields about 100,000 clones, of which roughly 78% are seen a single time; approximately 0.8% belongs to the top ten. Sequenced sample: PBMCs. Receptors originate from a woman aged 60-70 years in good health and CMV-seronegative.

V gene TRBV5-1 combines with J gene TRBJ2-7; 8 bases align to TRBD1. Germline V lookup: CDR1 SGHRS, CDR2 YFSETQ. V was clipped by 0 bases and J by 5 bases; unmatched bases: 10. The CDR3 is made up of 16 amino acids. The CDR3 region is CASSLGPGGGTNEQYF. CDR3 DNA sequence: TGCGCCAGCAGCTTGGGCCCAGGGGGCGGAACTAACGAGCAGTACTTC.

J is TRBJ1-1 and V is TRBV7-2, with TRBD1 as a possible D gene (5 bases). The CDR3 is 18 residues long. Germline loops: CDR1 SGHTA, CDR2 FQGNSA. Trimming took off 1 base at V and 4 bases at J, with 22 bases between the two ends. CDR3 sequence: CASSLEAPLRGEGTEAFF. The CDR3 DNA is TGTGCCAGCAGCTTAGAAGCCCCCTTGCGGGGCGAGGGCACTGAAGCTTTCTTT.

The chain has TRBV5-6 and TRBJ2-5, with D possibly matching TRBD1 (6 bases). Germline V lookup: CDR1 SGHDT, CDR2 YYEEEE. The CDR3 sequence is 14 residues long. V lost 1 base to trimming and J lost 0 bases, with 7 bases between them. The chain's CDR3 is CASSLRGNQETQYF. The CDR3 nucleotides are TGTGCCAGCAGCTTGAGGGGGAACCAAGAGACCCAGTACTTC.

This clone has only a few counts. This chain connects TRBV5-1 to TRBJ1-2; weak D call: TRBD1 (5 bases). The germline V gene encodes CDR1 SGHRS and CDR2 YFSETQ. Trimming took 3 bases from V and 4 from J, leaving 13 bases between them. The CDR3 sequence is 14 residues long. CDR3 loop: CASSWGQGSYGYTF. In DNA, the CDR3 is TGCGCCAGCAGCTGGGGTCAGGGTTCCTATGGCTACACCTTC. The variable domain in full, completed from reference TRBV5-1 and TRBJ1-2, reads KAGVTQTPRYLIKTRGQQVTLSCSPISGHRSVSWYQQTPGQGLQFLFEYFSETQRNKGNFPGRFSGRQFSNSRSEMNVSTLELGDSALYLCASSWGQGSYGYTFGSGTRLTVV.

The chain combines TRBV30 with TRBJ2-1, with 8 bases identical to TRBD2. Looked up from germline, CDR1 is GTSNPN and CDR2 is SVGIG (reference sequence). J was trimmed by 1 base and V by 5 bases; bases with no gene match: 4. This CDR3 region has 14 residues. CDR3 in amino acids: CAWGSGGSYNEQFF. CDR3 DNA sequence: TGTGCCTGGGGGAGCGGGGGTTCCTACAATGAGCAGTTCTTC.

The rearrangement uses TRBV18 and TRBJ1-2; 9 bases align to TRBD1. V lost 3 bases and J lost 8; bases outside the gene matches: 7. Per the germline V gene, CDR1 is KGHSH and CDR2 is LQKENI. The CDR3 extends over 14 amino acids. CDR3 protein: CASSPAGTGYGYTF. The CDR3 coding sequence is TGTGCCAGCTCACCTGCCGGGACAGGGTACGGCTACACCTTC.

With respect to this clone: The same CDR3 can be traced to other DNA sequences in this sample. This sequence joins TRBV10-3 and TRBJ2-7, with 7 bases lining up with TRBD1. Trimming took 4 bases from V and 4 from J; bases not matched to a gene: 1. The CDR3 covers 12 residues. Per the germline V gene, CDR1 is ENHRY and CDR2 is SYGVKD. The CDR3 coding sequence is TGTGCCATCAGTGGACAGGGTTACGAGCAGTACTTC. Its translation is CAISGQGYEQYF.

The rearrangement links TRBV19 to TRBJ2-1; 10 bases are shared with TRBD2. The CDR3 runs 18 residues. Germline CDR1 is LNHDA and CDR2 is SQIVND (reference sequence). J gave up 5 bases and V 6 bases, and 16 bases lay outside the gene matches. This CDR3 is CASSLPPPQLAGNNEQFF. The CDR3 DNA sequence: TGTGCCAGTAGCCTTCCACCCCCCCAACTAGCGGGGAACAATGAGCAGTTCTTC.

The chain uses TRBV6-5 and TRBJ1-2; D might be TRBD1 (6 bases). Germline V CDR1 and CDR2: MNHEY, SVGAGI. V lost 2 bases, J lost 6 bases, and 13 bases lay in between. The CDR3 spans 14 residues. Here the CDR3 reads CASSYRARGHGYTF. In DNA, the CDR3 is TGTGCCAGCAGTTACCGGGCCAGGGGCCATGGCTACACCTTC.

The chain links TRBV5-1 to TRBJ2-7, with a weak D call TRBD1 (5 bases). V was shortened by 1 base and J by 3 bases, with 14 bases between the two germline ends. Germline V CDR1 and CDR2: SGHRS, YFSETQ. This CDR3 has 15 residues. Here the CDR3 DNA reads TGCGCCAGCAGCTTGTCACCTGGGCAGGGCTACGAGCAGTACTTC. Its protein product is CASSLSPGQGYEQYF.

The chain uses TRBV9 and TRBJ2-3; possible D gene TRBD1, 6 bases. This CDR3 has 13 amino acids. The V gene's germline CDR1 is SGDLS and CDR2 YYNGEE. V was pared by 2 bases and J by 4 bases, with 8 bases between. The CDR3 DNA reads as TGTGCCAGCAGCGTCCGACAGGCAGATACGCAGTATTTT. It translates to CASSVRQADTQYF.

This clone was detected only once. Here the CDR3 DNA reads TGCGCCAGCAGCACGGACAGTCCCTCCTGGGGCTACACCTTC. This sequence encodes CASSTDSPSWGYTF. This chain uses TRBV5-1 with TRBJ1-2; a possible D gene is TRBD1 (6 bases). Germline CDR1 and CDR2: SGHRS and YFSETQ. V lost 4 bases and J lost 8, with 18 bases in between. CDR3 length: 14 amino acids.

Here the CDR3 reads CASSFLAGNSYEQYF. CDR3 nucleotides: TGCGCCAGCAGCTTCCTAGCGGGCAACTCCTACGAGCAGTACTTC. The J gene is TRBJ2-7, the V gene TRBV5-1; 8 positions agree with TRBD2. CDR1 is SGHRS, CDR2 YFSETQ, per germline. The length of the CDR3 is 15 residues. The V and J ends lost 2 bases and 0 bases, in that order; junction bases with no gene match: 4.

This chain uses TRBV15 with TRBJ1-4; no firm D call. Deletions cut 0 bases from V and 8 bases from J, with 4 bases between. The CDR3 spans 12 residues. The germline V gene has CDR1 LNHNV and CDR2 YYDKDF (reference sequence). The CDR3 spells CATSRDSEKLFF. The CDR3, as DNA: TGTGCCACCAGCAGAGATTCGGAAAAACTGTTTTTT.

This clone was detected once. V usage is TRBV7-2 and J usage is TRBJ1-2, with 7 bases fitting TRBD1. Trimming removed 4 bases from V and 6 bases from J; junction bases left unmatched: 8. The CDR3 length is 14 residues. Germline CDR1 and CDR2: SGHTA and FQGNSA. The CDR3 sequence is CASSSTGWSDGYTF. CDR3 DNA: TGTGCCAGCAGCTCGACAGGGTGGAGCGATGGCTACACCTTC.

This clone appeared once. The chain is built from TRBV5-4 and TRBJ2-2; 13 nucleotides agree with TRBD2. Trimming took 4 bases from V and 8 from J; bases not matched to a gene: 5. Germline values: CDR1 SGHNT, CDR2 YYREEE (reference sequence). The CDR3 sequence is 15 residues long. CDR3 DNA sequence: TGTGCCAGCAGCGAGGGACTAGCGGGGATTGGGGAGCTGTTTTTT. This codes for CASSEGLAGIGELFF. Supplemented by reference TRBV5-4 and TRBJ2-2, the full variable domain reads ETGVTQSPTHLIKTRGQQVTLRCSSQSGHNTVSWYQQALGQGPQFIFQYYREEENGRGNFPPRFSGLQFPNYSSELNVNALELDDSALYLCASSEGLAGIGELFFGEGSRLTVL.

In this sample, this clone turned up a few times. The chain is built from TRBV28 and TRBJ2-1, with 7 bases fitting TRBD2. The V gene's germline CDR1 is MDHEN and CDR2 SYDVKM. J gave up 9 bases and V 9 bases, and 17 bases lay outside the gene matches. The CDR3 is made up of 15 amino acids. The chain's CDR3 is CASLGISGSRGEQFF. Here the CDR3 DNA reads TGTGCCAGTCTGGGGATTAGCGGGTCGAGGGGTGAGCAGTTCTTC.

The chain employs TRBV29-1 and TRBJ1-1; possibly TRBD1 for D (5 bases). CDR1 and CDR2 from the germline V gene are SQVTM and ANQGSEA. CDR3 length equals 11 residues. In nucleotides, the CDR3 is TGCAGTTGCTGGAGGGGCGTGGAAGCTTTCTTT. Its translation: CSCWRGVEAFF.